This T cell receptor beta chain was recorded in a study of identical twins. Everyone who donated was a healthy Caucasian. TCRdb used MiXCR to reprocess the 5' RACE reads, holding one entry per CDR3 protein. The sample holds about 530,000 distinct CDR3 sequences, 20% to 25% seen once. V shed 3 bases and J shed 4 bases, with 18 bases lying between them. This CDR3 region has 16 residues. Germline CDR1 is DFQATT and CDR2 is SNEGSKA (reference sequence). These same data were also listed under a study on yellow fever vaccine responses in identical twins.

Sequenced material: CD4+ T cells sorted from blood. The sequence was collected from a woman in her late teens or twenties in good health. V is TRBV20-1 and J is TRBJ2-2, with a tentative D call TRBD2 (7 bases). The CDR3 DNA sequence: TGCAGTGCTAGCGATCCTGCCGGGGGGCCCACCGGGGAGCTGTTTTTT. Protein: CSASDPAGGPTGELFF.